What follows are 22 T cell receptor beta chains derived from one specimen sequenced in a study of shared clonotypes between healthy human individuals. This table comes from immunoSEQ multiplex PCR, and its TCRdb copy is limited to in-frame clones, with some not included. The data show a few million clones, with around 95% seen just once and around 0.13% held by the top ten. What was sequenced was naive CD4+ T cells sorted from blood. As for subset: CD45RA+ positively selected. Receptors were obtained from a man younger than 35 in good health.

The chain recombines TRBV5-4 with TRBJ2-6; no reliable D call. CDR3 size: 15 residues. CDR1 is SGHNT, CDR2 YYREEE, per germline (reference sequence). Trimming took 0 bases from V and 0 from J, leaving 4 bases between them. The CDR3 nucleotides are TGTGCCAGCAGCTTGGATCCCTCTGGGGCCAACGTCCTGACTTTC. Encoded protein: CASSLDPSGANVLTF.

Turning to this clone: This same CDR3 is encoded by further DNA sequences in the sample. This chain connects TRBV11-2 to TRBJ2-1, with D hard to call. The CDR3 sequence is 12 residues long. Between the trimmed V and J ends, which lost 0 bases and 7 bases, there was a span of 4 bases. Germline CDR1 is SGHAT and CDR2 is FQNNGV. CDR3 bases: TGTGCCAGCAGCTTAGAAGGTAATGAGCAGTTCTTC. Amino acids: CASSLEGNEQFF.

The CDR3 loop is CATSRVPSYGYTF. The CDR3 coding sequence is TGTGCCACCAGCAGAGTACCCAGTTATGGCTACACCTTC. The chain has TRBV15 and TRBJ1-2; D remains ambiguous. The CDR3 sequence is 13 residues long. Germline V gene lookup returns CDR1 LNHNV and CDR2 YYDKDF (reference sequence). V lost 1 base, J lost 5 bases, and 8 bases lay in between.

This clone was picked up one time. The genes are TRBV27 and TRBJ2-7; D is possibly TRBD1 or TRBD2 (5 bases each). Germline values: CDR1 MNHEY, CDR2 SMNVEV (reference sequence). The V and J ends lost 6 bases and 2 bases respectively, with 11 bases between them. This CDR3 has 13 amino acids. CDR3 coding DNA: TGTGCCAGCAGACAGAGGGGACCCTACGAGCAGTACTTC. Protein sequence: CASRQRGPYEQYF.

The CDR3 nucleotides read TGCGCCAGCAGCTTCTTAGGGGTGCCCGGGGAGCTGTTTTTT. This codes for CASSFLGVPGELFF. The V and J genes are TRBV5-1 and TRBJ2-2; TRBD1 is a possible D gene (5 bases). Trimming removed 2 bases at V and 6 bases at J, with 11 bases between. The CDR3 covers 14 residues. Germline CDR1 SGHRS, CDR2 YFSETQ.

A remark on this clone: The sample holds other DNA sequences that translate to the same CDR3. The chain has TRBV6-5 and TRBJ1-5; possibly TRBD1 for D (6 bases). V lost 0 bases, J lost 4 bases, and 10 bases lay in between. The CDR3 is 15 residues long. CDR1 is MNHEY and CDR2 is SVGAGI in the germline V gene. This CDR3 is CASSYSGTPNQPQHF. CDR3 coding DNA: TGTGCCAGCAGTTACTCAGGGACACCTAATCAGCCCCAGCATTTT.

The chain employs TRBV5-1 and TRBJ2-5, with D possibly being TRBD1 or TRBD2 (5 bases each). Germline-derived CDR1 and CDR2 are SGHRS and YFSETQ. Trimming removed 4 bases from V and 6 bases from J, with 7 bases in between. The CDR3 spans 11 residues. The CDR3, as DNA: TGCGCCAGCAGCCCGGGACAGACCCAGTACTTC. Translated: CASSPGQTQYF.

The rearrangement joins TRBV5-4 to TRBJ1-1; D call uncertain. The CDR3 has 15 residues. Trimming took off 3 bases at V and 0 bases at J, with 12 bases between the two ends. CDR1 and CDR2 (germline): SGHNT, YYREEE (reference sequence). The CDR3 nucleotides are TGTGCCAGCAGCTCTCTGGCGGGAATGAACACTGAAGCTTTCTTT. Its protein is CASSSLAGMNTEAFF.

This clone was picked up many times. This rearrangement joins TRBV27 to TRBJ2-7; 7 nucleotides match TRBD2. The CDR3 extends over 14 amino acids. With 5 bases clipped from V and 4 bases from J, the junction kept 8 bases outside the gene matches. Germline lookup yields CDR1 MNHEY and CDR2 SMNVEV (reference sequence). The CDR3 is CASSQRHGRYEQYF. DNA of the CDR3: TGTGCCAGCAGTCAACGACACGGGAGGTACGAGCAGTACTTC.

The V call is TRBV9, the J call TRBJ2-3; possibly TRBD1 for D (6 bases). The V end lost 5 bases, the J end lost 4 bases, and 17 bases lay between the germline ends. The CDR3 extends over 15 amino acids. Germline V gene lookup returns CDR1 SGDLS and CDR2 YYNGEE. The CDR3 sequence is CASSRRWTEADTQYF. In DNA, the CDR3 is TGTGCCAGCAGTCGTAGATGGACAGAGGCAGATACGCAGTATTTT.

This CDR3 is CASSWDSSGNTIYF. The CDR3 DNA reads TGTGCCAGTTCCTGGGACAGCTCTGGAAACACCATATATTTT. The chain combines TRBV9 with TRBJ1-3; 7 bases fit TRBD1. V shed 8 bases and J 0 bases; nucleotides not matched to a gene: 5. This CDR3 comprises 14 residues. Germline assignment: CDR1 SGDLS and CDR2 YYNGEE.

The CDR3 DNA sequence: TGCGCCAGCAGCCCGTTCACTACAGGGTACTCTGGAAACACCATATATTTT. Protein product: CASSPFTTGYSGNTIYF. The rearrangement links TRBV5-1 to TRBJ1-3; a weak D match, TRBD1 (6 bases). The CDR3 totals 17 residues. Per the germline V gene, CDR1 is SGHRS and CDR2 is YFSETQ. V gave up 4 bases and J gave up 0 bases, with 17 bases separating them.

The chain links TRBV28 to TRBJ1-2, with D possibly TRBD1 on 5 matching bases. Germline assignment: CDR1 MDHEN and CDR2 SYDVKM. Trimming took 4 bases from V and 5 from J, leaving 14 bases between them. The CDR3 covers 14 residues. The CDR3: CASSSNLGAYGYTF. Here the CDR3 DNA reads TGTGCCAGCAGTTCGAACCTCGGGGCTTATGGCTACACCTTC.

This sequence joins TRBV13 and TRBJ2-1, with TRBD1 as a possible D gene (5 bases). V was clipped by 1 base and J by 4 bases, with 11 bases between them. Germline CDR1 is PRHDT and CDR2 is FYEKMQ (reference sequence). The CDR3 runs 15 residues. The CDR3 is CASSLEQVRYNEQFF. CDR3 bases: TGTGCCAGCAGCTTAGAACAGGTCCGATACAATGAGCAGTTCTTC.

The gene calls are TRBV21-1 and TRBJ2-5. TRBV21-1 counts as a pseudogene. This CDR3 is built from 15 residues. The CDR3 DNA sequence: TGTGCCAGCAGCAAAGACCCCAACCACCAAGAGACCCAGTACTTC. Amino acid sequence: CASSKDPNHQETQYF.

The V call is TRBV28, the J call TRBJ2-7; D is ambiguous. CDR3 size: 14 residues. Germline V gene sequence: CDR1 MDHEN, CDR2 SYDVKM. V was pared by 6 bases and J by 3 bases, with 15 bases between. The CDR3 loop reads CASRPTPPFYEQYF. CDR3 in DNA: TGTGCCAGCAGGCCAACACCGCCGTTCTACGAGCAGTACTTC.

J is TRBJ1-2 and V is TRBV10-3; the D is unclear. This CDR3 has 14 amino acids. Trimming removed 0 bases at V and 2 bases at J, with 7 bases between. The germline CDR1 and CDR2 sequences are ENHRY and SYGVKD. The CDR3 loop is CAISESAQNYGYTF. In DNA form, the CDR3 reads TGTGCCATCAGTGAGTCCGCCCAAAACTATGGCTACACCTTC.

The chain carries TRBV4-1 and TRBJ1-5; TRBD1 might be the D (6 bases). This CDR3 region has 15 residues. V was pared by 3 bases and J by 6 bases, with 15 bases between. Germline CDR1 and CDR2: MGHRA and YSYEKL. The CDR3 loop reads CASSQYGGPRQPQHF. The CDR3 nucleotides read TGCGCCAGCAGCCAGTATGGGGGGCCACGTCAGCCCCAGCATTTT.

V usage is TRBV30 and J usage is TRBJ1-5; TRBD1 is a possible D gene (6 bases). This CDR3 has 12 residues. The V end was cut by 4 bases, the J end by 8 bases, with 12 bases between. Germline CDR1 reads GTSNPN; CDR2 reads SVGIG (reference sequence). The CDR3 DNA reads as TGTGCCTGGACACAGGGAAATGAGCCCCAGCATTTT. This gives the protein CAWTQGNEPQHF.

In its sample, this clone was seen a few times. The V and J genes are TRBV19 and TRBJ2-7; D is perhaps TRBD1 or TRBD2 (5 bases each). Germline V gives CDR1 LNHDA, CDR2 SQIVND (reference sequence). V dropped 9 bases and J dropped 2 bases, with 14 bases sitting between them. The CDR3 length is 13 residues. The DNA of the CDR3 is TGTGCCAGCGGGGACCCCGGACCCTACGAGCAGTACTTC. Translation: CASGDPGPYEQYF. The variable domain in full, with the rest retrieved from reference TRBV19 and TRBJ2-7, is DGGITQSPKYLFRKEGQNVTLSCEQNLNHDAMYWYRQDPGQGLRLIYYSQIVNDFQKGDIAEGYSVSREKKESFPLTVTSAQKNPTAFYLCASGDPGPYEQYFGPGTRLTVT.

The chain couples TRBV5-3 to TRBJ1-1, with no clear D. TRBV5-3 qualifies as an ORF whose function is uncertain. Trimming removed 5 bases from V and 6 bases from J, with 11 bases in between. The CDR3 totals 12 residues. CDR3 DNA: TGTGCCAGAAGGGAGGTTTTCGCTGAAGCTTTCTTT. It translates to CARREVFAEAFF.

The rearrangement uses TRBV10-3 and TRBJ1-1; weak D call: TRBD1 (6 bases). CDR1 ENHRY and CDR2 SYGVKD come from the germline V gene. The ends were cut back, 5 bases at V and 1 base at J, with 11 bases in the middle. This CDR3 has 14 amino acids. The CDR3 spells CAISNRDGNTEAFF. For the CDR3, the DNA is TGTGCCATCAGTAACAGGGATGGGAACACTGAAGCTTTCTTT.